This TCR beta chain was identified in a study of OX40 agonist ivuxolimab in advanced cancers. Study-wide context: It was ivuxolimab, an agonistic anti-OX40 (CD134) antibody, that patients were treated with.

Regarding this clone: The target antigen is unknown.

TCRdb's copy holds only in-frame clones and misses some; the assay was immunoSEQ multiplex PCR. The repertoire holds tens of thousands of clones, with 75% to 95% as singletons. This CDR3 comprises 15 residues. V lost 1 base and J 2 bases, leaving 11 bases between the germline ends. CDR1 SEHNR and CDR2 FQNEAQ come from the germline V gene (reference sequence). Study outcomes and limitations: Nonresponders included some who also had low normalized T-cell clonal expansion.

This sample comprised CD4+ or CD8+ T cells sorted from blood, obtained in a trial of the OX40 agonist ivuxolimab. This TCR derives from an adult with an advanced solid tumor such as melanoma, head and neck, liver or kidney cancer. This chain links TRBV7-9 with TRBJ1-2; D possibly corresponds to TRBD1 (5 bases). This CDR3 is CASSLERGANYGYTF. CDR3 DNA: TGTGCCAGCAGCTTAGAAAGAGGGGCCAACTATGGCTACACCTTC.